What follows are 17 T cell receptor beta chains derived from one specimen sequenced in a study of T cell responses to AZD1222 COVID-19 vaccine. Clones were read by immunoSEQ multiplex PCR, and TCRdb kept only the in-frame ones, dropping some. This sample carries 110,000 to 150,000 clones, roughly 88% of them seen once, and the ten largest clones take around 8.6%. This specimen was peripheral blood, taken on day 0 of AZD1222 vaccination. The origin of the receptors is an adult in good health.

The J gene is TRBJ1-2, the V gene TRBV9; D gene ambiguous. V shed 0 bases and J shed 0 bases, with 12 bases lying between them. The germline V gene encodes CDR1 SGDLS and CDR2 YYNGEE. This CDR3 region has 16 residues. The CDR3 nucleotides read TGTGCCAGCAGCGTAGATCCTCTCGCCACTAACTATGGCTACACCTTC. Translated, it gives CASSVDPLATNYGYTF. The variable domain in full, completed from reference TRBV9 and TRBJ1-2, reads DSGVTQTPKHLITATGQRVTLRCSPRSGDLSVYWYQQSLDQGLQFLIQYYNGEERAKGNILERFSAQQFPDLHSELNLSSLELGDSALYFCASSVDPLATNYGYTFGSGTRLTVV.

This chain joins TRBV5-1 and TRBJ2-7; 7 nucleotides agree with TRBD1. This CDR3 has 13 residues. V shed 4 bases, J shed 6 bases, and the junction held 7 bases outside the gene matches. Per germline, CDR1 SGHRS and CDR2 YFSETQ. The CDR3 nucleotides are TGCGCCAGCAGCATCGAGGGGGCGTTCGAGCAGTACTTC. Amino acid sequence: CASSIEGAFEQYF.

V usage is TRBV19 and J usage is TRBJ2-1; D call uncertain. Germline loops: CDR1 LNHDA, CDR2 SQIVND (reference sequence). The CDR3 contains 16 residues. V lost 0 bases, J lost 6 bases, and 15 bases lay in between. CDR3 region: CASSIDPIDKRNEQFF. In DNA form, the CDR3 reads TGTGCCAGTAGTATAGATCCCATAGACAAGCGCAATGAGCAGTTCTTC.

V usage is TRBV7-9 and J usage is TRBJ1-4; 10 nucleotides agree with TRBD1. Germline V gene lookup returns CDR1 SEHNR and CDR2 FQNEAQ (reference sequence). The trim removed 5 bases at V and 2 bases at J, leaving 5 bases unmatched. This CDR3 region has 16 residues. The CDR3 DNA reads TGTGCCAGCAGCCACTCGGGACAGGGGACTAATGAAAAACTGTTTTTT. Translated: CASSHSGQGTNEKLFF.

The chain has TRBV4-1 and TRBJ2-1; TRBD1 might be the D (6 bases). The length of the CDR3 is 14 residues. The germline V gene has CDR1 MGHRA and CDR2 YSYEKL. V was trimmed by 0 bases and J by 8 bases, leaving 11 bases between them. In nucleotides, the CDR3 is TGCGCCAGCAGCCAAGAGGTAGGGGGAGATGAGCAGTTCTTC. It codes for CASSQEVGGDEQFF.

The DNA for the CDR3 is TGTGCCAGCAGCTTGTTTAACATGAACACTGAAGCTTTCTTT. Translation gives CASSLFNMNTEAFF. This chain links TRBV7-9 with TRBJ1-1; D gene uncertain. This CDR3 contains 14 residues. V lost 3 bases and J 0 bases, leaving 8 bases between the germline ends. Germline V lookup: CDR1 SEHNR, CDR2 FQNEAQ (reference sequence).

This rearrangement joins TRBV6-5 to TRBJ1-5; TRBD1 is a possible D gene (6 bases). This CDR3 comprises 13 residues. Germline CDR1 MNHEY, CDR2 SVGAGI. V was shortened by 8 bases and J by 7 bases, with 15 bases between the two germline ends. The CDR3 is CASSRQVIQPQHF. Written as DNA, the CDR3 is TGTGCCAGCTCCCGACAGGTGATACAGCCCCAGCATTTT.

The V gene is TRBV11-2, the J gene TRBJ2-1, with D perhaps assigned TRBD1 or TRBD2 (5 bases each). Germline assignment: CDR1 SGHAT and CDR2 FQNNGV. CDR3 size: 15 residues. The ends were cut back, 3 bases at V and 5 bases at J, with 14 bases in the middle. CDR3 nucleotides: TGTGCCAGCAGCTTGGCCGGGACCAACCACAATGAGCAGTTCTTC. It yields the protein CASSLAGTNHNEQFF.

The chain is built from TRBV7-9 and TRBJ2-4; 8 nucleotides align to TRBD2. The CDR3 totals 16 residues. With V trimmed by 8 bases and J by 8 bases, 17 bases remained unmatched. CDR1 is SEHNR and CDR2 is FQNEAQ in the germline V gene (reference sequence). This CDR3 reads CASGGLTAGVGDIQYF. The DNA for the CDR3 is TGTGCCAGCGGCGGCCTAACAGCGGGAGTAGGAGACATTCAGTACTTC.

DNA of the CDR3: TGTGCCAGCAGTTACCCCGCCTTGTACGAGCAGTACTTC. Translating gives CASSYPALYEQYF. This sequence joins TRBV6-6 and TRBJ2-7; D not resolved. V lost 2 bases to trimming and J lost 4 bases, with 9 bases between them. CDR1 is MNHNY and CDR2 is SVGAGI in the germline V gene (reference sequence). The CDR3 length is 13 residues.

The rearrangement joins TRBV23-1 to TRBJ1-5; the D gene is possibly TRBD1 (6 bases). TRBV23-1 is classed as an ORF, of uncertain function. This CDR3 is 14 amino acids long. Trimming took off 3 bases at V and 7 bases at J, with 13 bases between the two ends. The CDR3 region is CASSQGGGRQPQHF. Written as DNA, the CDR3 is TGCGCCAGCAGTCAGGGAGGGGGTCGCCAGCCCCAGCATTTT.

CDR3 sequence (DNA): TGCGCCAGCAGCCGGCAGGGGGGTTACGAGCAGTACTTC. Protein sequence: CASSRQGGYEQYF. The J gene is TRBJ2-7, the V gene TRBV5-1; D may be TRBD1 (7 bases). This CDR3 contains 13 residues. Germline values: CDR1 SGHRS, CDR2 YFSETQ. V was shortened by 4 bases and J by 4 bases, with 12 bases between the two germline ends.

The chain couples TRBV3-1 (or the pseudogene TRBV3-2) to TRBJ2-3, with 7 bases lining up with TRBD2. V lost 3 bases to trimming and J lost 7 bases; unmatched junction nucleotides: 13. The germline V gene has CDR1 LGHDT and CDR2 YNNKEL (reference sequence). The CDR3 is made up of 16 amino acids. As DNA, the CDR3 is TGTGCCAGCAGCCATAGCCGGGCTAGCGGAACTTATACGCAGTATTTT. This gives the protein CASSHSRASGTYTQYF.

The V call is TRBV11-2, the J call TRBJ1-2; D is unresolved. V shed 1 base and J shed 4 bases, with 7 bases lying between them. This CDR3 spans 13 amino acids. Germline CDR1 is SGHAT and CDR2 is FQNNGV. The CDR3 here is CASSLGVGYGYTF. In DNA form, the CDR3 reads TGTGCCAGCAGCTTAGGAGTTGGCTATGGCTACACCTTC.

This clone has more than one count but fewer than ten. This chain joins TRBV5-1 and TRBJ1-4; a possible D gene is TRBD1 (6 bases). Trimming stripped 3 bases from V and 7 bases from J, with 16 bases between. The CDR3 is made up of 15 amino acids. Germline-derived CDR1 and CDR2 are SGHRS and YFSETQ. The CDR3 reads CASSSQGREGEKLFF. The CDR3 nucleotides are TGCGCCAGCAGCTCCCAGGGGAGGGAGGGTGAAAAACTGTTTTTT.

The J gene is TRBJ2-3, the V gene TRBV4-2; 12 nucleotides agree with TRBD2. V gave up 6 bases and J gave up 6 bases; unmatched junction bases: 7. Per the germline V gene, CDR1 is LGHNA and CDR2 is YNFKEQ. This CDR3 has 15 amino acids. CDR3 coding DNA: TGTGCCAGCAGGACTAGCGGGGGCGCCTCGGATACGCAGTATTTT. Translating gives CASRTSGGASDTQYF.

This rearrangement joins TRBV10-1 to TRBJ2-1, with D possibly matching TRBD2 (5 bases). The CDR3 length is 16 residues. The V end lost 4 bases, the J end lost 7 bases, and 20 bases lay between the germline ends. In germline, CDR1 is WNHNN, CDR2 SYGVQD (reference sequence). The CDR3 loop reads CASSGGAALGKNEQFF. CDR3 nucleotides: TGCGCCAGCAGTGGTGGAGCAGCGCTCGGGAAAAATGAGCAGTTCTTC.